The 23 T cell receptor beta chains in this list originate from one sample, sequenced in a study of T-cell reconstitution after alpha-beta-depleted transplantation in children. A library of TCRbeta sequences, prepared with unique molecular identifiers, was generated. TCRdb recomputed calls from the PCR reads with MiXCR, one row per CDR3 protein. The repertoire consists of 500,000 to 750,000 distinct CDR3 sequences, with roughly 27% occurring once and the leading ten covering approximately 33%. Sequenced material: PBMCs, taken before TCRalphabeta/CD19-depleted stem cell transplant. The receptors stem from a boy younger than two with Wiskott-Aldrich syndrome, due to receive a stem cell transplant.

This chain links TRBV5-1 with TRBJ2-1; TRBD2 matches 9 bases. V shed 2 bases and J 0 bases; nucleotides not matched to a gene: 3. Germline CDR1 and CDR2: SGHRS and YFSETQ. The CDR3 runs to 16 residues. As DNA, the CDR3 is TGCGCCAGCAGCTTTGATAGCGGGAGCTCCTACAATGAGCAGTTCTTC. This encodes CASSFDSGSSYNEQFF.

This clonotype was counted a few times. V is TRBV28 and J is TRBJ2-7, with D unclear. This CDR3 is 12 amino acids long. The germline gives CDR1 MDHEN, CDR2 SYDVKM. The V end lost 6 bases, the J end lost 1 base, and 7 bases lay between the germline ends. CDR3 loop: CASSPESYEQYF. The CDR3 DNA is TGTGCCAGCAGCCCAGAATCCTACGAGCAGTACTTC.

This clonotype was seen only a few times. The chain links TRBV4-2 to TRBJ2-1; D gene uncertain. This CDR3 contains 15 residues. Germline V gives CDR1 LGHNA, CDR2 YNFKEQ. Deletions cut 3 bases from V and 0 bases from J, with 9 bases between. CDR3 bases: TGTGCCAGCAGCCATGATCGAACCTCCTACAATGAGCAGTTCTTC. Protein: CASSHDRTSYNEQFF.

V usage is TRBV2 and J usage is TRBJ2-1; 11 nucleotides match TRBD2. V was clipped by 0 bases and J by 2 bases; unmatched bases: 0. The CDR3 runs 16 residues. Germline lookup yields CDR1 SNHLY and CDR2 FYNNEI. The CDR3 nucleotides are TGTGCCAGCAGTGAAGCACTAGCGGGGGCCTACAATGAGCAGTTCTTC. It encodes CASSEALAGAYNEQFF.

The chain carries TRBV3-1 and TRBJ2-1; no reliable D call. Trimming shortened V by 4 bases and J by 1 base, and 11 bases separated the two germline ends. Germline lookup yields CDR1 LGHDT and CDR2 YNNKEL (reference sequence). The CDR3 has 15 amino acids. This CDR3 is CASSPSSLSYNEQFF. The CDR3 coding sequence is TGTGCCAGCAGCCCTTCTAGTCTATCCTACAATGAGCAGTTCTTC.

This sequence joins TRBV11-2 and TRBJ2-7; 9 bases map to TRBD1. This CDR3 spans 19 amino acids. The V and J ends lost 3 bases and 4 bases, in that order; junction bases with no gene match: 19. Germline-derived CDR1 and CDR2 are SGHAT and FQNNGV. CDR3 in DNA: TGTGCCAGCAGCTTGGACTGGACCGACAGGGGGAAGCCGGGGTACGAGCAGTACTTC. Amino acid sequence: CASSLDWTDRGKPGYEQYF.

The gene calls are TRBV9 and TRBJ2-1; TRBD1 matches 10 bases. The CDR3 length is 14 residues. Germline assignment: CDR1 SGDLS and CDR2 YYNGEE. The V segment lost 4 bases and the J segment 10 bases; nucleotides outside the gene matches: 8. CDR3 coding DNA: TGTGCCAGCAGCCCTTGGGACAGGGGTGAAGAGCAGTTCTTC. Residues: CASSPWDRGEEQFF.

In DNA, the CDR3 is TGTGCCAGCAGCCAATTCCCTAGCGGGAGGGCATGGGAGCAGTTCTTC. It codes for CASSQFPSGRAWEQFF. V and J are TRBV3-1 and TRBJ2-1, with 12 nucleotides matching TRBD2. From germline, CDR1 is LGHDT and CDR2 YNNKEL (reference sequence). J was trimmed by 10 bases and V by 2 bases; bases with no gene match: 9. This CDR3 is built from 16 residues.

In this sample, this clonotype turned up a few times. The chain uses TRBV20-1 and TRBJ2-5; 7 bases fit TRBD1. Germline values: CDR1 DFQATT, CDR2 SNEGSKA (reference sequence). The CDR3 is made up of 13 amino acids. The ends lost 5 bases at V and 2 bases at J; junction bases unmatched: 5. CDR3 bases: TGCAGTGCTGGGAACAGGGGACAAGAGACCCAGTACTTC. Translated, it gives CSAGNRGQETQYF.

The rearrangement uses TRBV5-6 and TRBJ2-5, with D possibly matching TRBD1 (5 bases). Germline V gene lookup returns CDR1 SGHDT and CDR2 YYEEEE. This CDR3 contains 12 residues. Trimming took off 6 bases at V and 2 bases at J, with 8 bases between the two ends. CDR3 bases: TGTGCCAGCAAACGACAGCAAGAGACCCAGTACTTC. Translation gives CASKRQQETQYF.

The chain employs TRBV21-1 and TRBJ2-1; the table's D call, TRBD2, was not checked against the DNA. TRBV21-1 is described as a pseudogene. This CDR3 has 15 residues. CDR3 bases: TGTGCCACCGAGGAGGGGCCGAGCCCCTACAATGAGCAGTTCTTC. Its protein product is CATEEGPSPYNEQFF.

This clonotype showed up just a few times. The chain has TRBV7-6 and TRBJ2-1, with 10 bases aligning to TRBD2. J was trimmed by 7 bases and V by 5 bases; bases with no gene match: 8. The CDR3 totals 15 residues. Germline V gene sequence: CDR1 SGHVS, CDR2 FNYEAQ. DNA of the CDR3: TGTGCCAGCAGCCTCTACCTGGGACTAGCGAATGAGCAGTTCTTC. It yields the protein CASSLYLGLANEQFF.

The rearrangement links TRBV7-8 to TRBJ2-1, with 7 nucleotides matching TRBD2. Germline CDR1 reads SGHVS; CDR2 reads FQNEAQ. V trimming: 1 base; J trimming: 2 bases; junction bases outside the gene matches: 8. The CDR3 is 17 residues long. CDR3 bases: TGTGCCAGCAGCTTAGAAGTGTGGCTAGCGGCCTACAATGAGCAGTTCTTC. This translates into CASSLEVWLAAYNEQFF.

The gene calls are TRBV15 and TRBJ2-3; 11 nucleotides line up with TRBD2. This CDR3 is built from 15 residues. Germline V lookup: CDR1 LNHNV, CDR2 YYDKDF (reference sequence). V shed 5 bases, J shed 1 base, and the junction held 2 bases outside the gene matches. The CDR3 DNA is TGTGCCACCAGCGTGGGACTAGCGGGCACAGATACGCAGTATTTT. Its protein is CATSVGLAGTDTQYF. Full variable domain (missing parts from reference TRBV15 and TRBJ2-3): DAMVIQNPRYQVTQFGKPVTLSCSQTLNHNVMYWYQQKSSQAPKLLFHYYDKDFNNEADTPDNFQSRRPNTSFCFLDIRSPGLGDTAMYLCATSVGLAGTDTQYFGPGTRLTVL.

The J gene is TRBJ2-2, the V gene TRBV27, with D tentatively TRBD2 (5 bases). CDR1 and CDR2 from the germline V gene are MNHEY and SMNVEV (reference sequence). The CDR3 has 16 amino acids. Trimming pared 5 bases from V and 5 bases from J, leaving 18 bases between. The CDR3 loop is CASSQDSPLGTGELFF. In DNA form, the CDR3 reads TGTGCCAGCAGTCAGGACTCACCCTTGGGGACCGGGGAGCTGTTTTTT.

The V gene is TRBV5-1, the J gene TRBJ1-2; D possibly corresponds to TRBD1 (5 bases). V lost 1 base and J lost 6, with 16 bases in between. The CDR3 extends over 15 amino acids. Germline CDR1 is SGHRS and CDR2 is YFSETQ. CDR3 nucleotides: TGCGCCAGCAGCTTGATGACCCGCGGGGGGGATGGCTACACCTTC. Its translation: CASSLMTRGGDGYTF. Variable domain in full (rest from reference TRBV5-1 and TRBJ1-2): KAGVTQTPRYLIKTRGQQVTLSCSPISGHRSVSWYQQTPGQGLQFLFEYFSETQRNKGNFPGRFSGRQFSNSRSEMNVSTLELGDSALYLCASSLMTRGGDGYTFGSGTRLTVV.

The gene calls are TRBV20-1 and TRBJ2-3; D is unclear. Trimming pared 0 bases from V and 7 bases from J, leaving 11 bases between. Germline V gene lookup returns CDR1 DFQATT and CDR2 SNEGSKA (reference sequence). CDR3 length: 13 residues. CDR3 sequence reads: CSARDYQLHTQYF. For the CDR3, the DNA is TGCAGTGCTAGAGATTACCAGTTGCATACGCAGTATTTT.

This clonotype showed up just a few times. The rearrangement links TRBV12-3 or TRBV12-4 to TRBJ2-3, with TRBD2 identical over 8 bases. The CDR3 has 15 amino acids. The V gene end was trimmed by 3 bases and the J gene end by 3 bases; junction bases not matched to a gene: 5. CDR3 DNA sequence: TGTGCCAGCAGTTTTTCGGGGGGGCGGACAGATACGCAGTATTTT. Residues: CASSFSGGRTDTQYF.

The chain couples TRBV5-4 to TRBJ2-7; possible D gene TRBD1, 6 bases. V was cut by 3 bases and J by 3 bases, with 13 bases left in between. CDR1 SGHNT and CDR2 YYREEE come from the germline V gene (reference sequence). The CDR3 sequence is 14 residues long. The CDR3 loop is CASSSGTKIYEQYF. The CDR3 bases are TGTGCCAGCAGCTCCGGGACAAAGATCTACGAGCAGTACTTC.

This clonotype has only a few counts. V usage is TRBV25-1 and J usage is TRBJ2-1; D perhaps matches TRBD2 (6 bases). V was pared by 0 bases and J by 4 bases, with 22 bases between. The V gene's germline CDR1 is MGHDK and CDR2 SYGVNS. CDR3 length equals 19 residues. The CDR3 loop reads CASSEYYRKGRGRYNEQFF. The CDR3 DNA sequence: TGTGCCAGCAGTGAATATTATAGGAAAGGGCGGGGACGTTACAATGAGCAGTTCTTC.

This chain connects TRBV5-1 to TRBJ2-1, with D possibly called TRBD1 or TRBD2 (6 bases each). Germline V gene lookup returns CDR1 SGHRS and CDR2 YFSETQ. This CDR3 contains 15 residues. V gave up 4 bases and J gave up 6 bases, with 17 bases separating them. The CDR3 spells CASSPGGGATNEQFF. The CDR3 DNA reads TGCGCCAGCAGCCCCGGAGGGGGAGCCACCAATGAGCAGTTCTTC.

This clonotype was counted only a few times. J is TRBJ2-2 and V is TRBV28, with D perhaps assigned TRBD1 or TRBD2 (5 bases each). V shed 4 bases and J shed 0 bases, with 15 bases lying between them. Germline CDR1 is MDHEN and CDR2 is SYDVKM. The CDR3 totals 17 residues. CDR3 sequence reads: CASSSSPGTANTGELFF. In nucleotides, the CDR3 is TGTGCCAGCAGTTCAAGTCCCGGGACGGCGAACACCGGGGAGCTGTTTTTT. The whole variable domain, remainder taken from reference TRBV28 and TRBJ2-2, is DVKVTQSSRYLVKRTGEKVFLECVQDMDHENMFWYRQDPGLGLRLIYFSYDVKMKEKGDIPEGYSVSREKKERFSLILESASTNQTSMYLCASSSSPGTANTGELFFGEGSRLTVL.

This clonotype has more than one count but fewer than ten. This chain connects TRBV12-3 or TRBV12-4 to TRBJ2-7, with a possible D match to TRBD2 (6 bases). Trimming removed 5 bases at V and 3 bases at J, with 14 bases between. The CDR3 has 14 residues. As DNA, the CDR3 is TGTGCCAGCAGTCCCACTTTGGGAGGCTACGAGCAGTACTTC. Translated, it gives CASSPTLGGYEQYF.